This T cell receptor (beta chain) comes out of a study of T cells in Graves' hyperthyroidism and ophthalmopathy. Whole-study findings and limits: From stable hyperthyroidism, ophthalmopathy was set apart by a 13 V-J model. The model identified upcoming ophthalmopathy a median approximately six months ahead of onset.

Diagnoses were established using clinical symptoms, serum thyroxine and TRAb, thyroid ultrasound and orbital computed tomography. The CDR3 runs to 20 residues. Germline V gene data show CDR1 as KGHSH and CDR2 as LQKENI. V lost 2 bases and J lost 4; bases outside the gene matches: 20. This clonotype was seen only a few times. Its target is not known. Regions amplified from RNA transcripts were the TCR beta CDR3 regions. Initially, a first-round RT-PCR of the TCR CDR3 employed the HTBI primer set. TCRdb re-called the multiplex PCR reads through MiXCR, storing one row per CDR3 protein. The sample consists of around 450,000 distinct CDR3 sequences, 15% to 18% of them appearing once.

The sample was blood. V usage is TRBV18 and J usage is TRBJ1-3; 7 positions agree with TRBD1. This clonotype originated in a woman aged 18-35 years with Graves' hyperthyroidism. This CDR3 is CASSPYPGTVVPPAGNTIYF. The CDR3 region has the DNA TGTGCCAGCTCACCATACCCCGGGACAGTAGTCCCCCCCGCCGGAAACACCATATATTTT.